This TCR beta chain came from a study of blood T cells in healthy people across ages. Primed by a sample-barcoded 5' primer and a J-beta primer mix, a second PCR proceeded for about 6 to 11 cycles. TCRdb re-called the 5' RACE reads through MiXCR, storing one row per CDR3 protein. Of hundreds of thousands of distinct CDR3 sequences listed, 58% are singletons. The CDR3 runs to 14 residues. Germline lookup yields CDR1 SGHDN and CDR2 FVKESK. V dropped 5 bases and J dropped 9 bases, with 18 bases sitting between them. Isolating PBMCs gave at least 6.5 million of these cells per sample. Sequencing used blood. This clonotype was obtained from a man in his sixties in good health. The V call is TRBV14, the J call TRBJ2-3, with D perhaps assigned TRBD1 or TRBD2 (5 bases each). CDR3 amino acids: CASSAGGTGRTQYF. In DNA form, the CDR3 reads TGTGCCAGCAGCGCCGGCGGAACGGGGCGCACGCAGTATTTT.